A selection of T cell receptor beta chains follows, all from one sample in a study of blood T cell repertoires in COVID-19. Sequenced by immunoSEQ multiplex PCR; TCRdb stores in-frame clones only, minus some. The sample records roughly 350,000 clones, roughly 90% being singletons. Input material: PBMCs or T cells enriched from blood (not recorded which). Source of these receptors: a woman aged 25 to 39 who had recovered from COVID-19. The CDR3 runs from the conserved cysteine through the conserved F or W. The order of the fields is clone size, CDR3 length, V gene, J gene, D gene, CDR3 DNA, CDR3 protein. The D gene is left open where the match is weak. Not all rows give a size; the values are once, few, many and, for expanded clones, a class.

NA	17	TRBV18	TRBJ2-3	TRBD1	TGTGCCAGCTCACCTGCCCCGGGACAGGGGTTCACAGATACGCAGTATTTT	CASSPAPGQGFTDTQYF
NA	16	TRBV11-3	TRBJ2-2	NA	TGTGCCAGCAGCTCTACAGGGTGGGGAAGGACCGGGGAGCTGTTTTTT	CASSSTGWGRTGELFF
NA	16	TRBV15	TRBJ2-3	NA	TGTGCCACCAGCAGAGGCCGGGGGGCAAGAACAGATACGCAGTATTTT	CATSRGRGARTDTQYF
NA	14	TRBV6-5	TRBJ1-5	NA	TGTGCCAGCAGCGTACAGGGCGGCAATCAGCCCCAGCATTTT	CASSVQGGNQPQHF
NA	17	TRBV9	TRBJ1-4	TRBD1	TGTGCCAGCAGCGCCCCCGGGACAGGTCCAACTAATGAAAAACTGTTTTTT	CASSAPGTGPTNEKLFF
NA	18	TRBV9	TRBJ2-2	TRBD1	TGTGCCAGCAGCGTAGGGTGGTCAGGGGGAGCCGGGGTCGGGGAGCTGTTTTTT	CASSVGWSGGAGVGELFF
once	15	TRBV2	TRBJ1-5	NA	TGTGCCAGCAGGGAGACAGCTCCCATTTATCAGCCCCAGCATTTT	CASRETAPIYQPQHF
once	13	TRBV15	TRBJ1-4	NA	TGTGCCACCAGCATGCGGGGGCGAGAAAAACTGTTTTTT	CATSMRGREKLFF
NA	15	TRBV28	TRBJ2-5	TRBD2	TGTGCCAGCGGGACTAGCGGGGTTGTACGAGAGACCCAGTACTTC	CASGTSGVVRETQYF
NA	13	TRBV18	TRBJ1-5	NA	TGTGCCAGCTCACCTGGGGAGAATCAGCCCCAGCATTTT	CASSPGENQPQHF
NA	12	TRBV10-3	TRBJ2-7	TRBD2	TGTGCCTCAACGGGACGGGAGGGTGAGCAGTACTTC	CASTGREGEQYF
NA	12	TRBV30	TRBJ1-2	NA	TGTGCCTGGAGCCTTAACAGGGAGGGCTACACCTTC	CAWSLNREGYTF
NA	12	TRBV10-3	TRBJ1-5	NA	TGTGCCATCGGAACCAGCGCCGAGCCCCAGCATTTT	CAIGTSAEPQHF
NA	14	TRBV7-9	TRBJ2-7	TRBD1	TGTGCCAGCAGCTTGTCAGGGGGTGCCTACGAGCAGTACTTC	CASSLSGGAYEQYF
NA	15	TRBV4-2	TRBJ1-1	NA	TGTGCCAGCAGCCCCGGGGAACACTTGGGCACTGAAGCTTTCTTT	CASSPGEHLGTEAFF
NA	15	TRBV28	TRBJ1-5	TRBD1	TGTGCCAGCAACACAGGGGGCGAGGGGAATCAGCCCCAGCATTTT	CASNTGGEGNQPQHF
NA	13	TRBV12-3/TRBV12-4	TRBJ2-5	NA	TGTGCCAGCAGCGTGCAGGGGACCGAGACCCAGTACTTC	CASSVQGTETQYF
NA	13	TRBV3-1/TRBV3-2	TRBJ2-3	NA	TGTGCCAGCCATCCTAGCGGCACAGATACGCAGTATTTT	CASHPSGTDTQYF
NA	16	TRBV6-6	TRBJ1-1	NA	TGTGCCAGCACCAAAATAAGGGGGAAGGAGAACACTGAAGCTTTCTTT	CASTKIRGKENTEAFF
NA	15	TRBV18	TRBJ2-7	TRBD1	TGTGCCAGCTCACCACCGTCCGGACAGGCCTACGAGCAGTACTTC	CASSPPSGQAYEQYF
few	12	TRBV6-6	TRBJ1-5	NA	TGTGCCAGCAGTTACGGAGGTCAGCCCCAGCATTTT	CASSYGGQPQHF
NA	14	TRBV5-6	TRBJ1-6	TRBD1	TGTGCCAGCAGCTTTGGGACAGGGCCTTCACCCCTCCACTTT	CASSFGTGPSPLHF
NA	13	TRBV28	TRBJ1-5	NA	TGTGCCAGCAGTTCCTCTATGAGTCAGCCCCAGCATTTT	CASSSSMSQPQHF
NA	16	TRBV18	TRBJ2-1	TRBD1	TGTGCCAGCTCCCTCCTCGGACAGGGGGCGAGGAATGAGCAGTTCTTC	CASSLLGQGARNEQFF
few	16	TRBV7-8	TRBJ2-7	NA	TGTGCCAGCAGCTTAGGAAGTTCAGGCTTCTCCTACGAGCAGTACTTC	CASSLGSSGFSYEQYF
NA	13	TRBV7-2	TRBJ2-2	NA	TGTGCCAGCAGCTTACTAGCCGGCGGGGAGCTGTTTTTT	CASSLLAGGELFF
once	15	TRBV11-2	TRBJ2-3	TRBD2	TGTGCCAGCAGCTCTGGGACTAGCGCTACAGATACGCAGTATTTT	CASSSGTSATDTQYF
NA	15	TRBV18	TRBJ1-3	NA	TGTGCCAGCTCTCCCTTAGAGATACCTGGAAACACCATATATTTT	CASSPLEIPGNTIYF
NA	15	TRBV4-1	TRBJ1-2	NA	TGCGCCAGCAGCCAGCCCGGGACACGAAACTATGGCTACACCTTC	CASSQPGTRNYGYTF
NA	12	TRBV18	TRBJ2-3	NA	TGTGCCAGCTCAACACTAGCAAGAGAACAGTATTTT	CASSTLAREQYF
NA	14	TRBV9	TRBJ2-7	TRBD1	TGTGCCAGCAGCGTAGACAGGGGCGGCTACGAGCAGTACTTC	CASSVDRGGYEQYF
NA	14	TRBV28	TRBJ2-7	NA	TGTGCCAGCAGTTTATTGGGGCAGGAATACGAGCAGTACTTC	CASSLLGQEYEQYF
NA	14	TRBV4-1	TRBJ2-1	NA	TGCGCCAGCAGCCAAGTCGAGGGGGGGAATGAGCAGTTCTTC	CASSQVEGGNEQFF
NA	15	TRBV5-1	TRBJ2-6	NA	TGCGCCAGCAGCTTCCAGGGATCTGGGGCCAACGTCCTGACTTTC	CASSFQGSGANVLTF
NA	14	TRBV7-9	TRBJ2-7	NA	TGTGCCAGCAGCTTACGCGGACAGTCCTACGAGCAGTACTTC	CASSLRGQSYEQYF
NA	14	TRBV2	TRBJ1-4	NA	TGTGCCAGCAGTGAAGTACGGTTTAATGAAAAACTGTTTTTT	CASSEVRFNEKLFF
NA	14	TRBV5-1	TRBJ1-2	NA	TGCGCCAGCAGCTTGGCGGGACAATTCTATGGCTACACCTTC	CASSLAGQFYGYTF
NA	11	TRBV19	TRBJ2-7	NA	TGTGCCAGTGGCAGGGGTGGCGAGCAGTACTTC	CASGRGGEQYF
NA	13	TRBV6-5	TRBJ2-5	TRBD1	TGTGCCAGCAGCAGGGGGCGGCAAGAGACCCAGTACTTC	CASSRGRQETQYF
NA	13	TRBV5-8	TRBJ2-7	NA	TGTGCCAGCAGCCTAGGGAGGAGTCGCGAGCAGTACTTC	CASSLGRSREQYF
NA	13	TRBV19	TRBJ2-7	TRBD2	TGTGCCACAAGAAGCGGGGGCCGGTACGAGCAGTACTTC	CATRSGGRYEQYF
NA	13	TRBV5-1	TRBJ1-1	TRBD1	TGCGCCAGCAGCTTGGGGACAGGGGCTGAGGCTTTCTTT	CASSLGTGAEAFF
few	14	TRBV6-5	TRBJ2-7	TRBD2	TGTGCCACCATAGCCCTAGCGGGGACCTACGAGCAGTACTTC	CATIALAGTYEQYF
NA	14	TRBV7-9	TRBJ2-1	NA	TGTGCCAGCAACCCGACTGGCTCCTACAATGAGCAGTTCTTC	CASNPTGSYNEQFF
NA	13	TRBV12-3/TRBV12-4	TRBJ2-3	TRBD1	TGTGCCAGCAGTCAAGGACAGGGGGCGACGCAGTATTTT	CASSQGQGATQYF
NA	16	TRBV7-3	TRBJ2-2	TRBD1	TGTGCCAGCAGCCCGACAGGGACAGGGGGCGGAAGGGAGCTGTTTTTT	CASSPTGTGGGRELFF
NA	13	TRBV2	TRBJ1-2	NA	TGTGCCAGCGGAGTCCTGGAGGACGGTGGCTACACCTTC	CASGVLEDGGYTF
NA	15	TRBV7-8	TRBJ1-6	TRBD1	TGTGCCAGCAGCTTACACAGGGGGCTCGGATCACCCCTCCACTTT	CASSLHRGLGSPLHF
NA	14	TRBV5-1	TRBJ1-4	NA	TGCGCCAGCAGCCCAGGGGCAGGGAATGAAAAACTGTTTTTT	CASSPGAGNEKLFF
NA	13	TRBV10-3	TRBJ2-1	NA	TGTGCCATCTCCGGTTTTAGCAACGATGAGCAGTTCTTC	CAISGFSNDEQFF
NA	17	TRBV27	TRBJ1-5	NA	TGTGCCAGCAGCCCCCGTACTCCCCTCTATAGCAATCAGCCCCAGCATTTT	CASSPRTPLYSNQPQHF